This T cell receptor (beta chain) stems from a study of blood T cell repertoires in COVID-19. Original handling: Cell counts per sample came from amplifying reference gene primers. Here immunoSEQ multiplex PCR was the method, and the copy in TCRdb shows in-frame clones only, minus some. V, J and clone size reflect that table, while D and trimming were determined from the DNA. Among 60,000 to 85,000 clones listed, roughly nine tenths were seen once. CDR3 length equals 13 residues. The J segment lost 2 bases and the V segment lost 7 bases, leaving 7 bases of the junction unmatched. CDR1 is SQVTM and CDR2 is ANQGSEA in the germline V gene.

The chain carries TRBV29-1 and TRBJ2-5; 7 bases agree with TRBD2. The clonotype originates from a man aged 50 to 59 with active COVID-19. The sample was peripheral blood. Here the CDR3 DNA reads TGCAGCGCCTGGGGGGGGAGGCAAGAGACCCAGTACTTC. Encoded protein: CSAWGGRQETQYF.